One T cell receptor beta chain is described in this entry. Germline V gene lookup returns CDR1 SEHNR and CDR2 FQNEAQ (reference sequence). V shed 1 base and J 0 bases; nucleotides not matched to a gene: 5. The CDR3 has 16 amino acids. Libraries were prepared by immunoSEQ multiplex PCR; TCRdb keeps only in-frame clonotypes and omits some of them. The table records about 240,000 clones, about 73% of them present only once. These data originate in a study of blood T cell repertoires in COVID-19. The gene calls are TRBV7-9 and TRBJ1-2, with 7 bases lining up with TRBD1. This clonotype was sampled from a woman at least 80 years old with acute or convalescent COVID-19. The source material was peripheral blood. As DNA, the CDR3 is TGTGCCAGCAGCTTAGGTGGGACAGTTTCTAACTATGGCTACACCTTC. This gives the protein CASSLGGTVSNYGYTF. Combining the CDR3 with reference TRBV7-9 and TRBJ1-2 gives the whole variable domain DTGVSQNPRHKITKRGQNVTFRCDPISEHNRLYWYRQTLGQGPEFLTYFQNEAQLEKSRLLSDRFSAERPKGSFSTLEIQRTEQGDSAMYLCASSLGGTVSNYGYTFGSGTRLTVV.